The sequence of this TCR beta chain was determined in a study of spatial heterogeneity in lung cancer. General observations from the study: Resection saw ubiquitous expanded tumor TCRs appear in blood more than follow-up did.

Indicated time point: sample taken at primary tumor resection. Material for sequencing was whole RNA from tumor, nontumor lung or frozen PBMC, left unsorted. This CDR3 comprises 14 residues. Per germline, CDR1 KGHSH and CDR2 LQKENI. Trimming pared 4 bases from V and 3 bases from J, leaving 13 bases between. About this clonotype itself: Its specificity is not known.

TCR cDNA molecules each carried a unique molecular identifier. TCRdb re-analysed the 5' RACE reads in MiXCR, keeping a single row per CDR3 protein. The sample holds tens of thousands of distinct CDR3 sequences, approximately 12% seen once. Here the sequenced sample was PBMCs, taken at surgery. The receptor was derived from a male donor with early-stage non-small cell lung cancer. The chain has TRBV18 and TRBJ2-7; D remains unclear. Here the CDR3 reads CASSHLEGNYEQYF. CDR3 bases: TGTGCCAGCTCACATCTGGAAGGGAACTACGAGCAGTACTTC.